A selection of T cell receptor beta chains follows, all from one sample in a study of blood T cell repertoires in COVID-19. Assay: immunoSEQ multiplex PCR; the TCRdb copy retains only in-frame clones and omits some. The sample includes around 30,000 clones, 75% to 85% of them seen just once. The sequencing sample was made of peripheral blood. The source is a human donor in a cohort sampled during active COVID-19. Each CDR3 is given with its conserved first and last residue. Fields, in order: CDR3 DNA, CDR3 protein, D gene, clone size, J gene, V gene. The D gene is left open where the match is weak. Clone size is given for some rows only: seen once, a few or many times, or a class if the clone is expanded.

TGCAGCGTTGCCGGGACTAGCGGGGAGAGCTCCTACGAGCAGTACTTC CSVAGTSGESSYEQYF TRBD2 - TRBJ2-7 TRBV29-1
TGTGCCAGCAGTGGGACTAGCGGAACAGATACGCAGTATTTT CASSGTSGTDTQYF TRBD2 - TRBJ2-3 TRBV2
TGTGCCAGCAGGTTAGGAGGGTCTGGAAACACCATATATTTT CASRLGGSGNTIYF - - TRBJ1-3 TRBV28
TGTGCCAGCAGTGAGGCACGAGGCAGGGGGAACAATCAGCCCCAGCATTTT CASSEARGRGNNQPQHF TRBD1 few TRBJ1-5 TRBV2
TGTGCCAGCAGTGCACTTGATGAAAAACTGTTTTTT CASSALDEKLFF - - TRBJ1-4 TRBV28
TGTGCCAGCAGCTTAGGGGTAGGGGGAGAGACCCAGTACTTC CASSLGVGGETQYF - few TRBJ2-5 TRBV11-2
TGTGCCAGCAGAAAGGGACTAGCGGCTGAGCAGTTCTTC CASRKGLAAEQFF TRBD2 - TRBJ2-1 TRBV12-3/TRBV12-4
TGTGCCAGCAGCCCACAGGGGGGAAGGAGCAATCAGCCCCAGCATTTT CASSPQGGRSNQPQHF TRBD1 - TRBJ1-5 TRBV5-5
TGCGCCAGCACCATACAGGAGGGTGAAGTTACCGGGGAGCTGTTTTTT CASTIQEGEVTGELFF - - TRBJ2-2 TRBV23-1
TGTGCCAGCAGTCCCCGGACTAGCGGGAGTTCCTACGAGCAGTACTTC CASSPRTSGSSYEQYF TRBD2 - TRBJ2-7 TRBV6-2/TRBV6-3
TGCGCCAGCAGTGTGGCAGCTAACTATGGCTACACCTTC CASSVAANYGYTF - - TRBJ1-2 TRBV10-2
TGTGCCAGCAGCTTAGGGGTTAGCGGGGGAGAGACCCAGTACTTC CASSLGVSGGETQYF TRBD2 - TRBJ2-5 TRBV7-9
TGTGCCAGCAGTTGGTCCGGAGCTAACTATGGCTACACCTTC CASSWSGANYGYTF - - TRBJ1-2 TRBV6-5
TGTGCCAGCAGTCTACGTAACCTAGCGGGAGGCCCCGCGACAGATACGCAGTATTTT CASSLRNLAGGPATDTQYF TRBD2 few TRBJ2-3 TRBV27
TGTGCCAGCAGCCTAGCCCGGGACTACAATGAGCAGTTCTTC CASSLARDYNEQFF - - TRBJ2-1 TRBV7-3
TGTGCCAGCAGCGTAGGTGTGGGGGGAGGTCTGTACCAAGAGACCCAGTACTTC CASSVGVGGGLYQETQYF - once TRBJ2-5 TRBV9
TGTGCCAGCAGTTTTGGGCTCACCGGGGAGCTGTTTTTT CASSFGLTGELFF - few TRBJ2-2 TRBV27
TGTGCCAGTAGTTTTGATGGAGGGTACGCAGATACGCAGTATTTT CASSFDGGYADTQYF - - TRBJ2-3 TRBV19
TGCGCCAGCAGCTTGGAACAGGTCCGGCCTGGAAACACCATATATTTT CASSLEQVRPGNTIYF - - TRBJ1-3 TRBV5-1
TGTGCCAGCAGCCCCCCTAGCGGGGGCACTCTATTCGGGCAGTACTTC CASSPPSGGTLFGQYF - - TRBJ2-7 TRBV21-1
TGCGCCAGCAGCCCGGAGAGAGCGGGAGGAAAAGATACGCAGTATTTT CASSPERAGGKDTQYF TRBD2 - TRBJ2-3 TRBV4-1
TGTGCCAGCAGCTCTGGACTAGCGGGAGGAACGGAGACCCAGTACTTC CASSSGLAGGTETQYF TRBD2 - TRBJ2-5 TRBV3-1/TRBV3-2
TGTGCCAGCAGTCCCGGGATGTATCAGCCCCAGCATTTT CASSPGMYQPQHF - - TRBJ1-5 TRBV28
TGCAGCGGTAGAGTCGGGACAGGGAGAGATGGCTACACCTTC CSGRVGTGRDGYTF TRBD1 - TRBJ1-2 TRBV29-1
TGTGCCAGCATCCCGGTCCTGCAGAACACTGAAGCTTTCTTT CASIPVLQNTEAFF - - TRBJ1-1 TRBV2
TGCGCCAGCAGCCACTACTGCGGCGGGGGAATGTACATTCAGTACTTC CASSHYCGGGMYIQYF TRBD2 - TRBJ2-4 TRBV23-1
TGTGCCAGCAGGACTAGCGGGGGGTACAATGAGCAGTTCTTC CASRTSGGYNEQFF TRBD2 few TRBJ2-1 TRBV2
TGTGCCTCAGGGGGCGGAAGGGCCCAGCCCCAGCATTTT CASGGGRAQPQHF TRBD1 few TRBJ1-5 TRBV2
TGTGCCAGCAGCTTATTCGCCTCTCGGACAGGGGGTCCTCAGCCCCAGCATTTT CASSLFASRTGGPQPQHF TRBD1 once TRBJ1-5 TRBV7-2
TGTGCCAGCAGTTTGGGGGGGCAGGGCACTGAAGCTTTCTTT CASSLGGQGTEAFF - once TRBJ1-1 TRBV27
TGTGCCAGCAGTGAGGTTTTAGCCCAACTGATGGAGCAGTACTTC CASSEVLAQLMEQYF - - TRBJ2-7 TRBV2
TGTGCCAGCAGCGAAAGACAGGGATGGGAGACCCAGTACTTC CASSERQGWETQYF TRBD1 - TRBJ2-5 TRBV3-1/TRBV3-2
TGTGCCAGCTGGACTGGGCATAGGGAAAAACTGTTTTTT CASWTGHREKLFF - - TRBJ1-4 TRBV28
TGCGCCAGCTGGGGGGGGGCCGGGGAGCTGTTTTTT CASWGGAGELFF TRBD2 - TRBJ2-2 TRBV10-2
TGTGCCAGCAGCTTGGAGCGCAACTCCTACAATGAGCAGTTCTTC CASSLERNSYNEQFF - - TRBJ2-1 TRBV11-2
TGCGCCAGCAGATGGGGACAGATGAACACTGAAGCTTTCTTT CASRWGQMNTEAFF TRBD1 - TRBJ1-1 TRBV4-1
TGTGCCAGCAGTTTAATAGCGGAAGCCCCCTATGAGCAGTTCTTC CASSLIAEAPYEQFF - - TRBJ2-1 TRBV27
TGTGCCAGCAGTTTTACGGGAAGAAGGTTAGATACGCAGTATTTT CASSFTGRRLDTQYF - - TRBJ2-3 TRBV27
TGTGCCAGCACCTCGGACAGCTACGAGCAGTACTTC CASTSDSYEQYF - few TRBJ2-7 TRBV27
TGTGCCAGCAGCTTGGGAACCGGGACAGCTAATGAAAAACTGTTTTTT CASSLGTGTANEKLFF TRBD1 - TRBJ1-4 TRBV5-6
TGTGCCACCTCGGACAGGGGCGTGACCTACGAGCAGTACTTC CATSDRGVTYEQYF TRBD1 - TRBJ2-7 TRBV7-2
TGTGCCAGCAGCTTAGGACGGGGGACTTACACCGGGGAGCTGTTTTTT CASSLGRGTYTGELFF - once TRBJ2-2 TRBV7-6
TGTGCCATCAGTGAGTCGGCTAGCGGGTACAATGAGCAGTTCTTC CAISESASGYNEQFF TRBD2 - TRBJ2-1 TRBV10-3
TGTGCCAGCAGTAAGGACTCTTACGAGCAGTACTTC CASSKDSYEQYF - - TRBJ2-7 TRBV6-6
TGCAGCGTGGCCGGGACAGGGTACACTGAAGCTTTCTTT CSVAGTGYTEAFF TRBD1 - TRBJ1-1 TRBV29-1
TGTGCCAGCAGCTTTACAGGGGCTAGCTCCTACAATGAGCAGTTCTTC CASSFTGASSYNEQFF TRBD1 - TRBJ2-1 TRBV7-8
TGTGCCAGCAGCTTAGGAAAACAGGGGGCCAGACCCTACGAGCAGTACTTC CASSLGKQGARPYEQYF TRBD1 - TRBJ2-7 TRBV7-2
TGTGCCAGCAGTGATACAGGGGGGGGCGAGACCCAGTACTTC CASSDTGGGETQYF - - TRBJ2-5 TRBV25-1
TGTGCCAGCAGTGAACCGGGACAGTCTGGTGAGCAGTTCTTC CASSEPGQSGEQFF TRBD1 - TRBJ2-1 TRBV6-1
TGCAGCGTTGGACAGAGAACAACTAATGAAAAACTGTTTTTT CSVGQRTTNEKLFF - few TRBJ1-4 TRBV29-1
TGTGCCAGCCGTGGGCTGGGGAGGGCCGGGGAGCTGTTTTTT CASRGLGRAGELFF TRBD2 - TRBJ2-2 TRBV7-8
TGTGCCAGCAGCACCCTGGAGTCGGTTAACACCATATATTTT CASSTLESVNTIYF - - TRBJ1-3 TRBV5-4
TGCGCCAGCAGTGCCTACTTGGGGGGTGAAGAGACCCAGTACTTC CASSAYLGGEETQYF - - TRBJ2-5 TRBV10-1
TGTGCCAGCAGCTTATCGGGGGAGCCCCAGCATTTT CASSLSGEPQHF - - TRBJ1-5 TRBV11-2
TGTGCCAGCAGGTTCTATCTCACAGATACGCAGTATTTT CASRFYLTDTQYF - - TRBJ2-3 TRBV28
TGTGCCAGCAGTCCTTATCCTGAAGCTTTCTTT CASSPYPEAFF - - TRBJ1-1 TRBV6-6
TGTGCCAGCAGTTACAATGCAGGGCTCCTCTATGGCTGCACCTTC CASSYNAGLLYGCTF - - TRBJ1-2 TRBV6-5